This section outlines one TCR beta chain sequence together with its context. Its cognate antigen is unknown. This CDR3 comprises 14 residues. Germline V gene sequence: CDR1 SGHDT, CDR2 YYEEEE. The data derive from a study of T cells expressing NK-cell markers. TCRdb re-called the 5' RACE reads and catalogs CDR3 proteins one per entry, DNA excluded. The specimen's table records almost 450,000 distinct CDR3 sequences. Study-level results: HCMV specificity of the expanded NKG2C+ T cell clones stayed unclear.

The TCR comes from a woman between 18 and 70 years old in good health. The chain combines TRBV5-6 with TRBJ1-2. The sample comprised blood T cells: a sorted CD56 or NKG2C T cell subset, CD4+ or CD8+ T cells, or bulk PBMC T cells (not recorded which). The CDR3 spells CASTTYGGDYGYTF.